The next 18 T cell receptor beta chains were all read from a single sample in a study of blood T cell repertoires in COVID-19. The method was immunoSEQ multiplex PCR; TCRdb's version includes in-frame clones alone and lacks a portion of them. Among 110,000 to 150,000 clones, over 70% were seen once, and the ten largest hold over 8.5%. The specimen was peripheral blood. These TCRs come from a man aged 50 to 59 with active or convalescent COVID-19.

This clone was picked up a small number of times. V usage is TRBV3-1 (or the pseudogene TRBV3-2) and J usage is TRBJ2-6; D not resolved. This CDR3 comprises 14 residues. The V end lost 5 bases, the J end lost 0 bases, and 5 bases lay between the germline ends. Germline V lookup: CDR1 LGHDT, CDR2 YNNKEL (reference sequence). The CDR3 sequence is CASSLASGANVLTF. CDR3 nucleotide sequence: TGTGCCAGCAGCTTAGCCTCTGGGGCCAACGTCCTGACTTTC.

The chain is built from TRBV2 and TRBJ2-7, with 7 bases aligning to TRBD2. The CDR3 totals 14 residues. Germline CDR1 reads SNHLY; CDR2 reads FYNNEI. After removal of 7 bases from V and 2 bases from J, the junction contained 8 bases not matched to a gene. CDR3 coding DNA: TGTGCCAGCAACAGCGGGATTTCACCCTACGAGCAGTACTTC. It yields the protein CASNSGISPYEQYF.

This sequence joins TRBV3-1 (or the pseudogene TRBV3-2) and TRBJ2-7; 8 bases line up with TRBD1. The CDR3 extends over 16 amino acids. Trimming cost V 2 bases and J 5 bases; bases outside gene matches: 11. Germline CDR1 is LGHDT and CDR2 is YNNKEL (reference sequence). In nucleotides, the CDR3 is TGTGCCAGCAGCCAACCGAACACCGGGACAGGAAACGAGCAGTACTTC. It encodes CASSQPNTGTGNEQYF.

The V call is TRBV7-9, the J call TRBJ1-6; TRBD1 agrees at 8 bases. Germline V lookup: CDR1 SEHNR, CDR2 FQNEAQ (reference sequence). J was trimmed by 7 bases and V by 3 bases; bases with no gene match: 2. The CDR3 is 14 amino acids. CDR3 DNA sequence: TGTGCCAGCAGCTTCGGGACAGGCAATTCACCCCTCCACTTT. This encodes CASSFGTGNSPLHF. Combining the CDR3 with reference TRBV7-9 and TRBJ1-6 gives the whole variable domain DTGVSQNPRHKITKRGQNVTFRCDPISEHNRLYWYRQTLGQGPEFLTYFQNEAQLEKSRLLSDRFSAERPKGSFSTLEIQRTEQGDSAMYLCASSFGTGNSPLHFGNGTRLTVT.

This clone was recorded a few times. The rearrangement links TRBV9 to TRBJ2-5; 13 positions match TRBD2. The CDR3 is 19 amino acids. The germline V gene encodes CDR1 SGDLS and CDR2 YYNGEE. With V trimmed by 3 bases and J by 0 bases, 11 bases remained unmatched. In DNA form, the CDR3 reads TGTGCCAGCAGCGGGAATCCTGGACTAGCGGGAGTTTACCAAGAGACCCAGTACTTC. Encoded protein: CASSGNPGLAGVYQETQYF.

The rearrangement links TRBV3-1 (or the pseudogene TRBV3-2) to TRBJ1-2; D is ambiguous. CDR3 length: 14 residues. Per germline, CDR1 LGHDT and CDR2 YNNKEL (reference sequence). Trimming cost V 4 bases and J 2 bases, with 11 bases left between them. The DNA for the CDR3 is TGTGCCAGCAGCCTGTCCGGAGGGAACTATGGCTACACCTTC. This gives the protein CASSLSGGNYGYTF.

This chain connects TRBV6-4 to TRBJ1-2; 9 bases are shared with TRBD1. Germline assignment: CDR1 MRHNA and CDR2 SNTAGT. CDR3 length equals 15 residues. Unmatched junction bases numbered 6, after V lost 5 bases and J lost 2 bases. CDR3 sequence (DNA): TGTGCCAGCAGTCGGGGACAGGGTCCCAACTATGGCTACACCTTC. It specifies CASSRGQGPNYGYTF.

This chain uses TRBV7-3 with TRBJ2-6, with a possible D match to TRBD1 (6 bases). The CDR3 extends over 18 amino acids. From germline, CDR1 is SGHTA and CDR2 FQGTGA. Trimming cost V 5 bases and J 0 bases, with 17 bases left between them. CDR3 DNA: TGTGCCAGCAGCCCGGACAGTCGCTCCATCTCTGGGGCCAACGTCCTGACTTTC. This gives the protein CASSPDSRSISGANVLTF.

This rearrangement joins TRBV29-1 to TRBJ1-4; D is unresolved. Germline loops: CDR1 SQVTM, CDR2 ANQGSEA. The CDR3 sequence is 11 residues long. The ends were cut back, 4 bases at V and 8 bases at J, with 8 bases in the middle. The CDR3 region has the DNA TGCAGCGTTGGGGGAGGGGAAAAACTGTTTTTT. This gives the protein CSVGGGEKLFF.

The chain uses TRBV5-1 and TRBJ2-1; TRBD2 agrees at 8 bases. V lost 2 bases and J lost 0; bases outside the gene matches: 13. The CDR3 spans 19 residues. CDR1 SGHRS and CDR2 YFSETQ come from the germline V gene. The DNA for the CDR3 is TGCGCCAGCAGCTTCTGGGGGCTAGCGGGCGCGAGCTCCTACAATGAGCAGTTCTTC. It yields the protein CASSFWGLAGASSYNEQFF. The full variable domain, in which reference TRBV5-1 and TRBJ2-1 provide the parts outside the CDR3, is KAGVTQTPRYLIKTRGQQVTLSCSPISGHRSVSWYQQTPGQGLQFLFEYFSETQRNKGNFPGRFSGRQFSNSRSEMNVSTLELGDSALYLCASSFWGLAGASSYNEQFFGPGTRLTVL.

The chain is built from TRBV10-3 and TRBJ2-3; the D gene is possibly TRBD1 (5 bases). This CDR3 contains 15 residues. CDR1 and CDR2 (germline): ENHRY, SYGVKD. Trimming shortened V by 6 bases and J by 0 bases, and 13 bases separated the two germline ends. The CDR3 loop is CAISSDRESTDTQYF. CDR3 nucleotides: TGTGCCATCAGCTCCGACAGAGAGAGCACAGATACGCAGTATTTT.

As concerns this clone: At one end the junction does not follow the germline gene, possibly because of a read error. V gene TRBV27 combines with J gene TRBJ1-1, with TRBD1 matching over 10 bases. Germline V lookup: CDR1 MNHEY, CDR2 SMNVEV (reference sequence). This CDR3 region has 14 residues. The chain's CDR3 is CATSRDRGNTEAFF. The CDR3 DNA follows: TGTGCCACCAGTAGGGACAGGGGAAACACTGAAGCTTTCTTT.

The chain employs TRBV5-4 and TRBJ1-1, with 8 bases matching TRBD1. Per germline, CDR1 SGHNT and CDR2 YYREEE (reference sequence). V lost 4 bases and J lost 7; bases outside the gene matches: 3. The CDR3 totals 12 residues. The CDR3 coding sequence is TGTGCCAGCAGCCCCGACAGGGGTGAAGCTTTCTTT. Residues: CASSPDRGEAFF.

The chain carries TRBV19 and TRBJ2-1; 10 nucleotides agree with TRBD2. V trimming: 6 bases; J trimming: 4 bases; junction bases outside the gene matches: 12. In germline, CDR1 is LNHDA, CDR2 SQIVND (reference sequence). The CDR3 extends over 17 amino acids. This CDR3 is CASRLKREGVTYNEQFF. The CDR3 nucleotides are TGTGCCAGTAGACTCAAGCGGGAGGGTGTCACTTACAATGAGCAGTTCTTC.

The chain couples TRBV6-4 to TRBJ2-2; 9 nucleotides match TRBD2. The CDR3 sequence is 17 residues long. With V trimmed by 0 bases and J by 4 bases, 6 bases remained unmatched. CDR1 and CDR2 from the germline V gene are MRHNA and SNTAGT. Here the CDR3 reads CASSDSMASGATGELFF. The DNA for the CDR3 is TGTGCCAGCAGTGACTCTATGGCTAGCGGGGCCACCGGGGAGCTGTTTTTT.

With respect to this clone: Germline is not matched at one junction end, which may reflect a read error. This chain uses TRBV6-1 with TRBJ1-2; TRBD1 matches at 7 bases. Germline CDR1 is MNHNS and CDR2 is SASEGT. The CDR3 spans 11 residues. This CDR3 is CASSESDREAF. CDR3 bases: TGTGCCAGCAGTGAATCAGACAGGGAAGCCTTC.

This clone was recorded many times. The CDR3 region is CASSPDAFDRTYNSPLHF. CDR3 nucleotides: TGTGCCAGCTCGCCGGATGCCTTTGACAGAACATATAATTCACCCCTCCACTTT. The chain recombines TRBV18 with TRBJ1-6, with D possibly being TRBD1 (5 bases). V gave up 6 bases and J gave up 4 bases, with 22 bases separating them. CDR1 and CDR2 (germline): KGHSH, LQKENI. The CDR3 extends over 18 amino acids.

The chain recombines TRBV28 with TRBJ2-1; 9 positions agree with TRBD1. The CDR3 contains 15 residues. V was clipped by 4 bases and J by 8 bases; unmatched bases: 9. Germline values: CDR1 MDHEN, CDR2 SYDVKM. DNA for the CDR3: TGTGCCAGCAGTTCCCCCGGGACAGGGTACCATGAGCAGTTCTTC. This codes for CASSSPGTGYHEQFF. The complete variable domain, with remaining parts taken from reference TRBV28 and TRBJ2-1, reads DVKVTQSSRYLVKRTGEKVFLECVQDMDHENMFWYRQDPGLGLRLIYFSYDVKMKEKGDIPEGYSVSREKKERFSLILESASTNQTSMYLCASSSPGTGYHEQFFGPGTRLTVL.